Here is one TCR beta chain with its context. The data originate from a study of Ad26.COV2.S vaccination and SARS-CoV-2 variants. TCRdb's table, derived via immunoSEQ multiplex PCR, lists solely in-frame clones and lacks some. This sample has fewer than 500,000 clones, with approximately 92% found just once. As for treatment: over 15 received Ad26.COV2.S at low or high dose, single or two shots; about five received placebo; per-sample allocation not given. Samples were taken on day 63 after the first vaccine or placebo injection. CDR3 length equals 18 residues. This material consisted of peripheral blood, taken in a trial of Ad26.COV2.S vaccine versus placebo. The genes are TRBV21-1 and TRBJ2-3; the listed D gene, TRBD2, was not tested against the DNA. TRBV21-1 is assigned pseudogene status. This clonotype was sampled from a person between 18 and 59 years old who received the Ad26.COV2.S COVID-19 vaccine or a placebo. The CDR3 spells CASFFSLVIAGENNTQYF. DNA for the CDR3: TGTGCCAGCTTTTTTTCCCTGGTGATAGCGGGAGAGAACAATACGCAGTATTTT.